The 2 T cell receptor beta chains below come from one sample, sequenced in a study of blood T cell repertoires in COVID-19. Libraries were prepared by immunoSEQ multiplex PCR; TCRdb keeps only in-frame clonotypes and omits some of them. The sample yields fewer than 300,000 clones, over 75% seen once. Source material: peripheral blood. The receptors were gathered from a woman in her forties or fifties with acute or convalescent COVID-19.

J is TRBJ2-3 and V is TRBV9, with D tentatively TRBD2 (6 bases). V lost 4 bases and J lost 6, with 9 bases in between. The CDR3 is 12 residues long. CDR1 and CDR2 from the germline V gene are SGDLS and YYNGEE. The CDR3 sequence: CASSRDSDTQYF. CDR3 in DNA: TGTGCCAGCAGCAGGGACTCGGATACGCAGTATTTT.

CDR3 sequence reads: CASSLVQGAYEQYF. CDR3 in DNA: TGTGCCAGCAGTTTAGTCCAGGGGGCGTACGAGCAGTACTTC. This sequence joins TRBV28 and TRBJ2-7; 8 nucleotides line up with TRBD1. The germline CDR1 and CDR2 sequences are MDHEN and SYDVKM. This CDR3 region has 14 residues. After removal of 2 bases from V and 4 bases from J, the junction contained 4 bases not matched to a gene.